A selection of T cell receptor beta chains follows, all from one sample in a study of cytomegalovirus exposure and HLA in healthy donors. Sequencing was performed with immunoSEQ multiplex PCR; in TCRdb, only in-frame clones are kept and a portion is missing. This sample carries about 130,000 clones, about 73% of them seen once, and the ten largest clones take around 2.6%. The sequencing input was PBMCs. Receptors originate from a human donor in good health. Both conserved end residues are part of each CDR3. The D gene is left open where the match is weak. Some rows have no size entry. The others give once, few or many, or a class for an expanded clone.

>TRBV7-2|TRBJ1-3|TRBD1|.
CASSHRDRGHGNTIYF
TGTGCCAGCAGCCACCGGGACAGGGGGCATGGAAACACCATATATTTT
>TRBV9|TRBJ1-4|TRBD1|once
CASSRQGAREKLFF
TGTGCCAGCAGCAGACAGGGGGCGAGGGAAAAACTGTTTTTT
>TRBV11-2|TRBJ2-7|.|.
CASSFRGGEQYF
TGTGCCAGCAGCTTCAGAGGGGGCGAGCAGTACTTC
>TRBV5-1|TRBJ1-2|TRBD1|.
CASSLPTGISYTF
TGCGCCAGCAGCTTGCCGACAGGGATAAGCTACACCTTC
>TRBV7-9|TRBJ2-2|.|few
CASSLAGLHAGELFF
TGTGCCAGCAGCTTAGCGGGGCTTCACGCCGGGGAGCTGTTTTTT
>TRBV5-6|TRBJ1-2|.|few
CASSLVDRYNYGYTF
TGTGCCAGCAGCTTGGTAGACAGATATAACTATGGCTACACCTTC
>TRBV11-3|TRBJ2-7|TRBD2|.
CASSLNHGTKQYF
TGTGCCAGCAGCTTAAATCACGGGACTAAGCAGTACTTC
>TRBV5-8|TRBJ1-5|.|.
CASSTGPQHF
TGTGCCAGCAGCACGGGACCCCAGCATTTT
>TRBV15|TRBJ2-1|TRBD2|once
CATSRTAGGENEQFF
TGTGCCACCAGCAGAACAGCGGGAGGGGAAAATGAGCAGTTCTTC
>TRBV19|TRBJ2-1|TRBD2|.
CASSGTSGGFTYNEQFF
TGTGCCAGTAGTGGGACTAGCGGGGGGTTTACCTACAATGAGCAGTTCTTC
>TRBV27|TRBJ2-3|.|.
CASTRTPTSTDTQYF
TGTGCCAGCACCCGGACGCCTACTAGCACGGATACGCAGTATTTT
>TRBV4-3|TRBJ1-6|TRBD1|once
CASSQEGDRGLAPLHF
TGCGCCAGCAGCCAAGAGGGGGACAGGGGGCTTGCACCCCTCCACTTT
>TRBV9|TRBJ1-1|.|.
CASSWGGMNTEAFF
TGTGCCAGCAGCTGGGGGGGAATGAACACTGAAGCTTTCTTT
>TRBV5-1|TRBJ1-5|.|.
CASSLEAGKRRPQHF
TGCGCCAGCAGCTTGGAAGCAGGGAAAAGGCGGCCCCAGCATTTT
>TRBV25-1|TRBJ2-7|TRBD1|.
CASSELDRGAGEQYF
TGTGCCAGCAGTGAATTGGACAGGGGGGCGGGGGAGCAGTACTTC
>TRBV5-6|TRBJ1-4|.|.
CASRRRTNEKLFF
TGTGCCAGCCGCCGGAGGACTAATGAAAAACTGTTTTTT
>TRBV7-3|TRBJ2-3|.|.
CASSLSGSTDTQYF
TGTGCCAGCAGCCTAAGCGGGAGCACAGATACGCAGTATTTT
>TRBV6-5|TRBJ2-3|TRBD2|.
CASSSTSGRDTQYF
TGTGCCAGCAGTTCGACTAGCGGGAGGGATACGCAGTATTTT
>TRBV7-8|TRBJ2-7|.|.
CASSLALVYEQYF
TGTGCCAGCAGCTTAGCGCTGGTCTACGAGCAGTACTTC
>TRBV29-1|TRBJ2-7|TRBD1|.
CSVGVGGTGVHEQYF
TGCAGCGTTGGGGTTGGCGGGACAGGGGTTCACGAGCAGTACTTC
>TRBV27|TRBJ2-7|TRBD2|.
CASSSPRTSVFREQYF
TGTGCCAGCAGTTCTCCGCGGACTAGCGTATTCCGGGAGCAGTACTTC
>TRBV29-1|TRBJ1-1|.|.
CSVADRPEAFF
TGCAGCGTAGCCGACAGGCCTGAAGCTTTCTTT
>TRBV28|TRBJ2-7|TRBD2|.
CASSPPGLESYEQYF
TGTGCCAGCAGTCCTCCGGGACTAGAGAGCTACGAGCAGTACTTC
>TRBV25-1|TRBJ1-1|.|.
CASSQAWNTEAFF
TGTGCCAGCAGTCAGGCCTGGAACACTGAAGCTTTCTTT
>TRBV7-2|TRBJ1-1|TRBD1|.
CASSLRTGLGEAFF
TGTGCCAGCAGCTTGAGGACAGGGCTCGGTGAAGCTTTCTTT
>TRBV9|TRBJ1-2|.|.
CASSVTRQGSNYGYTF
TGTGCCAGCAGCGTAACGAGGCAGGGGTCGAACTATGGCTACACCTTC
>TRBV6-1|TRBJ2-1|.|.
CASRIGAYNEQFF
TGTGCCAGCAGGATAGGGGCATACAATGAGCAGTTCTTC
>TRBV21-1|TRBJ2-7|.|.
CASSRGTSGYEQYF
TGTGCCAGCAGCAGAGGGACTAGCGGGTACGAGCAGTACTTC
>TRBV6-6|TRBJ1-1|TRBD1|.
CASSQGQGSEAFF
TGTGCCAGCAGTCAAGGACAGGGCTCTGAAGCTTTCTTT
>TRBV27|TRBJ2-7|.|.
CASSAAGLTYEQYF
TGTGCCAGCAGTGCGGCAGGGCTAACCTACGAGCAGTACTTC
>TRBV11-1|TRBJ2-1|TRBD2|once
CASSLRGIRGGSYNEQFF
TGTGCCAGCAGCTTACGAGGGATTCGCGGGGGCTCCTACAATGAGCAGTTCTTC
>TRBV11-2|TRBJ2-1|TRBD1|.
CASRDTDRGHNEQFF
TGTGCCAGCAGAGATACGGACAGGGGTCACAATGAGCAGTTCTTC
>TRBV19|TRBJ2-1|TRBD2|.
CASNSGTSGRSYNEQFF
TGTGCCAGTAACAGCGGGACTAGCGGGAGATCCTACAATGAGCAGTTCTTC
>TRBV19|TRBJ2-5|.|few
CASSWGRPNQYQETQYF
TGTGCCAGTAGTTGGGGCCGTCCGAACCAGTACCAAGAGACCCAGTACTTC
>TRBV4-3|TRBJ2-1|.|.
CASSQEAPYNEQFF
TGCGCCAGCAGCCAAGAAGCACCTTACAATGAGCAGTTCTTC
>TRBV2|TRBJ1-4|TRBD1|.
CASKKGQASLNEKLFF
TGTGCCAGCAAAAAGGGACAGGCGTCTTTAAATGAAAAACTGTTTTTT
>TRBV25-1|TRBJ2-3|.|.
CASSETRHRQPRDTQYF
TGTGCCAGCAGTGAGACAAGACATAGACAGCCGCGGGATACGCAGTATTTT
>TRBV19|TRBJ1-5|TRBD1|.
CASSPGQGALGNQPQHF
TGTGCCAGTAGTCCCGGACAGGGGGCGCTAGGCAATCAGCCCCAGCATTTT
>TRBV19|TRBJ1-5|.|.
CASSIPRGVSNQPQHF
TGTGCCAGTAGTATACCCCGAGGAGTTAGCAATCAGCCCCAGCATTTT
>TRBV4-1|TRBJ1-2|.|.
CASSQDRSRYTF
TGCGCCAGCAGCCAAGATCGTAGTCGCTACACCTTC
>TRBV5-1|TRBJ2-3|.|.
CASNLGGTDTQYF
TGCGCCAGCAACCTAGGAGGCACAGATACGCAGTATTTT
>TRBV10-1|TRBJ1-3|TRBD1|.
CASSPEQGLTGNTIYF
TGCGCCAGCAGTCCAGAACAGGGGTTGACTGGAAACACCATATATTTT
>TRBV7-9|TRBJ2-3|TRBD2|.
CSTRGADTQYF
TGTTCCACCCGGGGGGCAGATACGCAGTATTTT